The 17 T cell receptor beta chains reported below all come from one sample, sequenced in a study of T cell repertoires in cytomegalovirus infection. TCRdb ran MiXCR on the reads and lists one entry per CDR3 protein. The repertoire holds roughly 300,000 distinct CDR3 sequences, with about 25% as singletons. Sequenced sample: PBMCs. All receptors come from a human donor in good health (CMV status not recorded). Some clones in this sample may be carry-over from other donors' samples.

This clonotype was seen more than once but under ten times. The gene calls are TRBV2 and TRBJ2-1, with TRBD2 identical over 16 bases. From germline, CDR1 is SNHLY and CDR2 FYNNEI. There are 17 residues in the CDR3. The junction had 7 bases not matched to a gene; V was cut back by 9 bases and J by 2 bases. The CDR3 protein is CARGTGTSGGAYNEQFF. CDR3 bases: TGTGCCAGGGGAACCGGGACTAGCGGGGGGGCCTACAATGAGCAGTTCTTC.

This clonotype was counted many times. This chain joins TRBV7-2 and TRBJ1-2; 7 nucleotides match TRBD1. The CDR3 is made up of 14 amino acids. Germline lookup yields CDR1 SGHTA and CDR2 FQGNSA. V shed 5 bases, J shed 7 bases, and the junction held 10 bases outside the gene matches. The CDR3 region is CASSPRQGRLGYTF. The DNA of the CDR3 is TGTGCCAGCAGCCCCAGACAGGGTCGGCTTGGCTACACCTTC.

This clonotype was detected only a few times. This chain links TRBV20-1 with TRBJ2-7, with D perhaps matching TRBD1 (6 bases). The CDR3 runs 15 residues. Germline V gives CDR1 DFQATT, CDR2 SNEGSKA (reference sequence). V lost 4 bases and J 5 bases, leaving 21 bases between the germline ends. The CDR3 DNA is TGCAGTGCTACCGACAGGTCGCAATTGAGGGACGAGCAGTACTTC. This sequence encodes CSATDRSQLRDEQYF.

This clonotype was observed many times. The chain employs TRBV12-3 or TRBV12-4 and TRBJ2-2, with D possibly being TRBD1 (6 bases). With 1 base removed from V and 7 bases from J, the gap between germline ends came to 13 bases. The CDR3 length is 15 residues. In DNA, the CDR3 is TGTGCCAGCAGTTTAGTTCGCCAGGGGAGCGGGGAGCTGTTTTTT. This codes for CASSLVRQGSGELFF.

To note about this clonotype: A much larger clone differs by one base, so this may be a read error. The conserved final phenylalanine or tryptophan is absent from the CDR3, which likely points to a read error. V and J are TRBV7-2 and TRBJ2-1; 8 nucleotides match TRBD2. The trim removed 7 bases at V and 3 bases at J, leaving 8 bases unmatched. Per the germline V gene, CDR1 is SGHTA and CDR2 is FQGNSA. There are 15 residues in the CDR3. CDR3 bases: TGTGCCAGCAACCCTCAACTAGCGGTCTACAATGAGCAGTTCTTA. It yields the protein CASNPQLAVYNEQFL.

V and J are TRBV15 and TRBJ1-6; no firm D call. The V and J ends lost 1 base and 7 bases respectively, with 5 bases between them. The CDR3 is 13 amino acids. Germline CDR1 is LNHNV and CDR2 is YYDKDF (reference sequence). The CDR3, as DNA: TGTGCCACCAGCAGAGGCCAAAATTCACCCCTCCACTTT. Translated, it gives CATSRGQNSPLHF.

V usage is TRBV7-2 and J usage is TRBJ2-1; 8 nucleotides match TRBD2. In germline, CDR1 is SGHTA, CDR2 FQGNSA. V trimming: 5 bases; J trimming: 5 bases; junction bases outside the gene matches: 5. The CDR3 totals 14 residues. CDR3 sequence: CASSIRAGDNEQFF. The CDR3 nucleotides are TGTGCCAGCAGCATACGAGCGGGGGACAATGAGCAGTTCTTC.

This clonotype occurred many times. The gene calls are TRBV6-1 and TRBJ1-6; 9 nucleotides line up with TRBD1. Germline lookup yields CDR1 MNHNS and CDR2 SASEGT. J was trimmed by 10 bases and V by 8 bases; bases with no gene match: 9. The CDR3 totals 14 residues. CDR3 nucleotide sequence: TGTGCCAGCGGGGGGAGACAGGGGGAATCACCCCTCCACTTT. This translates into CASGGRQGESPLHF.

This clonotype was picked up many times. V usage is TRBV11-2 and J usage is TRBJ1-4; the D is unclear. The germline V gene encodes CDR1 SGHAT and CDR2 FQNNGV. The CDR3 is 14 residues long. With 6 bases removed from V and 6 bases from J, the gap between germline ends came to 14 bases. This CDR3 reads CASRLTFKDEKLFF. The DNA of the CDR3 is TGTGCCAGCAGGTTGACATTTAAAGATGAAAAACTGTTTTTT.

V usage is TRBV20-1 and J usage is TRBJ2-4, with a weak D call TRBD1 (6 bases). The germline V gene encodes CDR1 DFQATT and CDR2 SNEGSKA (reference sequence). V was shortened by 6 bases and J by 0 bases, with 15 bases between the two germline ends. The CDR3 length is 15 residues. CDR3 in DNA: TGCAGTGCCCGGGATCCAGGGGTAGCCAAAAACATTCAGTACTTC. Translating it yields CSARDPGVAKNIQYF.

There are a few counts of this clonotype. The J gene is TRBJ1-5, the V gene TRBV20-1, with D maybe TRBD1 (5 bases). CDR1 DFQATT and CDR2 SNEGSKA come from the germline V gene (reference sequence). The CDR3 runs 14 residues. V was shortened by 1 base and J by 2 bases, with 9 bases between the two germline ends. CDR3 loop: CSARVQGGNQPQHF. The CDR3 coding sequence is TGCAGTGCTAGAGTACAAGGGGGCAATCAGCCCCAGCATTTT.

The rearrangement uses TRBV6-2 or TRBV6-3 and TRBJ1-1; maybe TRBD1 (5 bases). The CDR3 extends over 16 amino acids. The V gene lost 6 bases and the J gene lost 0 bases, with 17 bases spanning the gap. Germline V gives CDR1 MNHEY, CDR2 SVGEGT. The chain's CDR3 is CASSNGAANMNTEAFF. The CDR3 region has the DNA TGTGCCAGCAGCAACGGGGCAGCCAACATGAACACTGAAGCTTTCTTT.

This clonotype has just a few counts. The gene calls are TRBV19 and TRBJ2-7; maybe TRBD2 (6 bases). Germline V gives CDR1 LNHDA, CDR2 SQIVND (reference sequence). V was shortened by 3 bases and J by 7 bases, with 10 bases between the two germline ends. The CDR3 extends over 12 amino acids. This CDR3 reads CASSIDGGEQYF. The CDR3 bases are TGTGCCAGTAGTATCGACGGGGGAGAGCAGTACTTC.

The genes are TRBV28 and TRBJ1-4, with 7 nucleotides matching TRBD1. The V gene's germline CDR1 is MDHEN and CDR2 SYDVKM. The CDR3 is 15 residues long. With V trimmed by 5 bases and J by 5 bases, 8 bases remained unmatched. CDR3 sequence reads: CASSLTRGGNEKLFF. In DNA, the CDR3 is TGTGCCAGCAGTCTAACCAGGGGGGGCAATGAAAAACTGTTTTTT.

This clonotype was detected only a few times. This chain links TRBV7-2 with TRBJ2-2; 9 bases map to TRBD2. Per germline, CDR1 SGHTA and CDR2 FQGNSA. This CDR3 comprises 15 residues. The junction had 4 bases not matched to a gene; V was cut back by 5 bases and J by 3 bases. CDR3 nucleotide sequence: TGTGCCAGCAGCCCGACTAGCGGATACACCGGGGAGCTGTTTTTT. Translated, it gives CASSPTSGYTGELFF.

This clonotype showed up just a few times. The chain joins TRBV28 to TRBJ2-1, with a tentative D call TRBD2 (5 bases). The V gene's germline CDR1 is MDHEN and CDR2 SYDVKM. The CDR3 consists of 14 residues. Trimming stripped 5 bases from V and 3 bases from J, with 11 bases between. CDR3 region: CASSVGRNYNEQFF. The CDR3 DNA reads as TGTGCCAGCAGTGTGGGGAGAAACTACAATGAGCAGTTCTTC.

The chain joins TRBV7-3 to TRBJ2-5; 8 bases map to TRBD2. V lost 2 bases to trimming and J lost 1 base; unmatched junction nucleotides: 3. This CDR3 has 15 residues. Germline V gives CDR1 SGHTA, CDR2 FQGTGA. The CDR3 sequence: CASSLDSGAQETQYF. DNA of the CDR3: TGTGCCAGCAGCTTAGATAGCGGGGCCCAAGAGACCCAGTACTTC.